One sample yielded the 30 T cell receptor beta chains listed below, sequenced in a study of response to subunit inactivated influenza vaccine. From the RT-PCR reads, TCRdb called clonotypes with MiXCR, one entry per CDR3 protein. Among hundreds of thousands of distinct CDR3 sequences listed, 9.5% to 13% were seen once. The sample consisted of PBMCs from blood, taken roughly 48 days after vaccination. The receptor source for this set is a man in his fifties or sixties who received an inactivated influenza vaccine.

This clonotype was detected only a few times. The CDR3 reads CTGGTDTQYF. Written as DNA, the CDR3 is TGCACAGGAGGGACAGATACGCAGTATTTT. The rearrangement links TRBV20-1 to TRBJ2-3; TRBD2 is a possible D gene (6 bases). The CDR3 loop spans 10 amino acids. Per germline, CDR1 DFQATT and CDR2 SNEGSKA (reference sequence).

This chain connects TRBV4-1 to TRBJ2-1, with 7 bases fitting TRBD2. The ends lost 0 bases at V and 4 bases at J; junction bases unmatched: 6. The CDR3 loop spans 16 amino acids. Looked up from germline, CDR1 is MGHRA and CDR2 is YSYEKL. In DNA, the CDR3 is TGCGCCAGCAGCCAAGATCTGAGCGGGAATTACAATGAGCAGTTCTTC. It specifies CASSQDLSGNYNEQFF.

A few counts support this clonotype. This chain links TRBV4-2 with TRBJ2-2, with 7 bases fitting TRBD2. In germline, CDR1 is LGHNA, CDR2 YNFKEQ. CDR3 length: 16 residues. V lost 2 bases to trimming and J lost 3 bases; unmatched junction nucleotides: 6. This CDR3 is CASSQFVLADTGELFF. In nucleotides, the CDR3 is TGTGCCAGCAGCCAATTTGTCCTAGCGGACACCGGGGAGCTGTTTTTT.

The CDR3 reads CASSPGGQGWAYEQYF. CDR3 bases: TGTGCCAGCAGTCCAGGGGGCCAGGGGTGGGCCTACGAGCAGTACTTC. This sequence joins TRBV28 and TRBJ2-7, with TRBD1 matching 8 bases. The CDR3 is 16 amino acids. With 5 bases clipped from V and 2 bases from J, the junction kept 11 bases outside the gene matches. Germline V gives CDR1 MDHEN, CDR2 SYDVKM. The variable domain in full, with the rest retrieved from reference TRBV28 and TRBJ2-7, is DVKVTQSSRYLVKRTGEKVFLECVQDMDHENMFWYRQDPGLGLRLIYFSYDVKMKEKGDIPEGYSVSREKKERFSLILESASTNQTSMYLCASSPGGQGWAYEQYFGPGTRLTVT.

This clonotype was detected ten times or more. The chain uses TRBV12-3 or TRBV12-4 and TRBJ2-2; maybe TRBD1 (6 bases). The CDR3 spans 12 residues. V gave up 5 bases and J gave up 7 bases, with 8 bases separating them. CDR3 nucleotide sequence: TGTGCCAGCAGTCGAGGGGGCGGGGAGCTGTTTTTT. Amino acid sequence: CASSRGGGELFF.

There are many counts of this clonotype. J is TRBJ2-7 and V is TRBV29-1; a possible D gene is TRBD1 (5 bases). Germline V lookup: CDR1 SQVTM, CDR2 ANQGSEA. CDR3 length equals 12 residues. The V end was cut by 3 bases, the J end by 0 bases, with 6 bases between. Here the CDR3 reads CSVDQGSYEQYF. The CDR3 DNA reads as TGCAGCGTTGACCAGGGCTCCTACGAGCAGTACTTC.

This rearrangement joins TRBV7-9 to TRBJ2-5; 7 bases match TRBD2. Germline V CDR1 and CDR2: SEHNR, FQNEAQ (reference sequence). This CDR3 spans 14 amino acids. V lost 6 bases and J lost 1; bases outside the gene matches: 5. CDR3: CASSRSGVQETQYF. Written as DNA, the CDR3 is TGTGCCAGCAGTAGGAGCGGGGTCCAAGAGACCCAGTACTTC.

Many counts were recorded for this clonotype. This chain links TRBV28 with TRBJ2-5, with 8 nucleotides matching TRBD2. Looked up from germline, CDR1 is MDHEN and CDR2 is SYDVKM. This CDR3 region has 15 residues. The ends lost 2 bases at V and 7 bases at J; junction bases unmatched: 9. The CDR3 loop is CASSLDPGGLGTQYF. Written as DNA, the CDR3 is TGTGCCAGCAGTTTAGACCCCGGGGGACTAGGGACCCAGTACTTC.

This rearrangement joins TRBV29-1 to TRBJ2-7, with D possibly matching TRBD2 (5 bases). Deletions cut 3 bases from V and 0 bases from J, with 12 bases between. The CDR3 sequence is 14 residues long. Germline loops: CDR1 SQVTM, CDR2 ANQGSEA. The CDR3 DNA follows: TGCAGCGTTGATCTCGCGGGTCCCTCCTACGAGCAGTACTTC. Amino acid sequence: CSVDLAGPSYEQYF.

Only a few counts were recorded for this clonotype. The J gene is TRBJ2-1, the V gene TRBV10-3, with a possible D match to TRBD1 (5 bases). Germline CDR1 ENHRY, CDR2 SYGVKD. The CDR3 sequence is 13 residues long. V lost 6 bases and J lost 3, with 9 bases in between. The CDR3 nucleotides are TGTGCCATCAGCCTGGACAACTACAATGAGCAGTTCTTC. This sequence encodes CAISLDNYNEQFF.

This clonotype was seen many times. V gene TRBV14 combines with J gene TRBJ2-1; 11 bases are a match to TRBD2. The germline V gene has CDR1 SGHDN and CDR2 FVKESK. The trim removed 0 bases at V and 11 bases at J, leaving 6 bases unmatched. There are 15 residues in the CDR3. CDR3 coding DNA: TGTGCCAGCAGCCAAGATTTGGCTAGCGGGGGGAAGCAGTTCTTC. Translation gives CASSQDLASGGKQFF.

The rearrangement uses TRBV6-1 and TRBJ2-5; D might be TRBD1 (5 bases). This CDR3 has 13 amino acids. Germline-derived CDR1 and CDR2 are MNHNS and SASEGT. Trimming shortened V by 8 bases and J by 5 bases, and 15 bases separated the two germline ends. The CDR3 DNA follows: TGTGCCAGCCGTCCGGACACCCGGGAGACCCAGTACTTC. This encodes CASRPDTRETQYF.

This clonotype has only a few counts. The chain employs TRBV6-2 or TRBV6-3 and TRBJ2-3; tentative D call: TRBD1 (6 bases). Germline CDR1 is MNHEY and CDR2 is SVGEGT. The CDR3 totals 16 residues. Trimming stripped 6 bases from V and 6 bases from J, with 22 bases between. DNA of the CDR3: TGTGCCAGCAGACCACAGGGTCTCCTCTTCCCGGATACGCAGTATTTT. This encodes CASRPQGLLFPDTQYF.

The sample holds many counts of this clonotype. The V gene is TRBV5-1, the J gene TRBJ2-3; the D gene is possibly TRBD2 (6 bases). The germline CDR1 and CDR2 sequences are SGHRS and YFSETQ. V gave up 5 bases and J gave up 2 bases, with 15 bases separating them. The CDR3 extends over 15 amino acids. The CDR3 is CASSIRGGNTDTQYF. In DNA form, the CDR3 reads TGCGCCAGCAGTATCCGTGGGGGGAACACAGATACGCAGTATTTT.

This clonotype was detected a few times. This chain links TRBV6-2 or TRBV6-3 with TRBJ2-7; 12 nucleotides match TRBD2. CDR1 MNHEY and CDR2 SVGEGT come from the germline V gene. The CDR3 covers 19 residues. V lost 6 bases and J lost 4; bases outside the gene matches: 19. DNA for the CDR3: TGTGCCAGCAGGGCCCCGGATAGGACTAGCGGGAAGACTGGGTACGAGCAGTACTTC. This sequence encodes CASRAPDRTSGKTGYEQYF.

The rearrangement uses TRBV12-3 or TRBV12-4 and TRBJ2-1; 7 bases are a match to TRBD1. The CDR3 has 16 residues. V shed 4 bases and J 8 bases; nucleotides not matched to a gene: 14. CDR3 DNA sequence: TGTGCCAGCAGTTCCTCCGACAGGGCCCCCAAGGATGAGCAGTTCTTC. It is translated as CASSSSDRAPKDEQFF.

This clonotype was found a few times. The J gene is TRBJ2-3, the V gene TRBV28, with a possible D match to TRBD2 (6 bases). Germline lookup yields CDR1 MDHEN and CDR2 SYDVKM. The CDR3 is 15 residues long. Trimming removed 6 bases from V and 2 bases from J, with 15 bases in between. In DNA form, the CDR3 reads TGTGCCAGCAGACTGACGCGGGGAGACACAGATACGCAGTATTTT. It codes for CASRLTRGDTDTQYF. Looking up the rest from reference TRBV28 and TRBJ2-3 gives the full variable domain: DVKVTQSSRYLVKRTGEKVFLECVQDMDHENMFWYRQDPGLGLRLIYFSYDVKMKEKGDIPEGYSVSREKKERFSLILESASTNQTSMYLCASRLTRGDTDTQYFGPGTRLTVL.

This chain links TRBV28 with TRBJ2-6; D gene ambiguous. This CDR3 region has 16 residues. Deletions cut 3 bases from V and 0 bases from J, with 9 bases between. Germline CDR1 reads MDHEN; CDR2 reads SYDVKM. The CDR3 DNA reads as TGTGCCAGCAGTTTCTTCCCTGGCTCTGGGGCCAACGTCCTGACTTTC. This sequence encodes CASSFFPGSGANVLTF.

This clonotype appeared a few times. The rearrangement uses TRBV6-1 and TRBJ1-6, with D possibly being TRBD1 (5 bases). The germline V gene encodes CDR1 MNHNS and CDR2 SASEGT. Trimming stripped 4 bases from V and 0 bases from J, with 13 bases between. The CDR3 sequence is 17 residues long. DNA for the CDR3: TGTGCCAGCAGTGGGGGACTCCGGAGCTCCTATAATTCACCCCTCCACTTT. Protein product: CASSGGLRSSYNSPLHF.

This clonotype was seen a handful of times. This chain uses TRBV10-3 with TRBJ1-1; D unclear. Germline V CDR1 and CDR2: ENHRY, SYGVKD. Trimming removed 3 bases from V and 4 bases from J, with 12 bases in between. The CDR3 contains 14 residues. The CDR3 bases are TGTGCCATCAGTGAAAGGCAGGAACCCACTGAAGCTTTCTTT. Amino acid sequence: CAISERQEPTEAFF.

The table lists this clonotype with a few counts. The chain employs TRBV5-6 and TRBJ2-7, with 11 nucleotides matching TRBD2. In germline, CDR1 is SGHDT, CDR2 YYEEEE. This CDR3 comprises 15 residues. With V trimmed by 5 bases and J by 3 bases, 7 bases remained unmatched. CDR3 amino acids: CASRHLAGGLYEQYF. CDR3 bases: TGTGCCAGCAGACACCTAGCGGGGGGCCTCTACGAGCAGTACTTC.

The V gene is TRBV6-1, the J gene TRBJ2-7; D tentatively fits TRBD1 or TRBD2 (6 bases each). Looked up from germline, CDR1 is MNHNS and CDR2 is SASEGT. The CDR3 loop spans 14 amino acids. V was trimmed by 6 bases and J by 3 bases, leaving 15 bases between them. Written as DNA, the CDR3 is TGTGCCAGCAGGCGCCCGGGGGCATTCTACGAGCAGTACTTC. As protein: CASRRPGAFYEQYF.

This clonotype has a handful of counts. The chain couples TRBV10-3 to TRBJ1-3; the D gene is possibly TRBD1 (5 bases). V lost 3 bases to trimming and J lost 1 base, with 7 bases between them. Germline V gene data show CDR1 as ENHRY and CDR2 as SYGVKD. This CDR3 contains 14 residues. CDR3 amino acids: CAISDDRSGNTIYF. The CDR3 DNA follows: TGTGCCATCAGTGATGACAGATCTGGAAACACCATATATTTT.

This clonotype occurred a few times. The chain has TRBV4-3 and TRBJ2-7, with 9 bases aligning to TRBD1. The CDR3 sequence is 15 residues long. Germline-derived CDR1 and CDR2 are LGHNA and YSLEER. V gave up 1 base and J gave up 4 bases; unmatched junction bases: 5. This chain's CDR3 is CASSQGPGQGYEQYF. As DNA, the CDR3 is TGCGCCAGCAGCCAAGGCCCGGGACAGGGATACGAGCAGTACTTC.

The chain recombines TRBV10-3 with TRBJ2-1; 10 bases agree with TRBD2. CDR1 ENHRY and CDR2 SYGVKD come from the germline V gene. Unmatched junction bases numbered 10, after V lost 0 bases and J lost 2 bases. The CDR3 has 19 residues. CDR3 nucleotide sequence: TGTGCCATCAGTGAGTCGAATCTAGCGGGAGTAAGAACCTACAATGAGCAGTTCTTC. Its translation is CAISESNLAGVRTYNEQFF.

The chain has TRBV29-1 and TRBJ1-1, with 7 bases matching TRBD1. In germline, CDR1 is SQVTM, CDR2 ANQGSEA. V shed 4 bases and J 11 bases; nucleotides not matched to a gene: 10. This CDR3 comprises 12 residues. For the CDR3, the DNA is TGCAGCGTTGCAACACCGACAGGGATGGCTTTCTTT. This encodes CSVATPTGMAFF.

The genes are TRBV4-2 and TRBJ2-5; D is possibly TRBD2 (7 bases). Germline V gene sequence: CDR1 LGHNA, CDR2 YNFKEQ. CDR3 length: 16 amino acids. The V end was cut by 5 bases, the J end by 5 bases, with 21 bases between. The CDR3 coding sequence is TGTGCCAGCAGCGGGGTTGGGGGGGGGCCGCGGGAGACCCAGTACTTC. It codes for CASSGVGGGPRETQYF.

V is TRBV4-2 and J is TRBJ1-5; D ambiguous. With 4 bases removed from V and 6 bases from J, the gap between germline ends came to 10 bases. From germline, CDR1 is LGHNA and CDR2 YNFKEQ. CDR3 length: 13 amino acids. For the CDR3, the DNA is TGTGCCAGCAGCCCCAGAAAGGCTCAGCCCCAGCATTTT. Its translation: CASSPRKAQPQHF.

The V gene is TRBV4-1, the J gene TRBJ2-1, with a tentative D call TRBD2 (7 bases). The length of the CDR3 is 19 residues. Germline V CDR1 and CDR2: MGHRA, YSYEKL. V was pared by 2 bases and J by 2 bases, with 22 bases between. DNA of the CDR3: TGCGCCAGCAGCCAACTTATTGGGAAAAGGGGGGGCCCCTACAATGAGCAGTTCTTC. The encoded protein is CASSQLIGKRGGPYNEQFF.

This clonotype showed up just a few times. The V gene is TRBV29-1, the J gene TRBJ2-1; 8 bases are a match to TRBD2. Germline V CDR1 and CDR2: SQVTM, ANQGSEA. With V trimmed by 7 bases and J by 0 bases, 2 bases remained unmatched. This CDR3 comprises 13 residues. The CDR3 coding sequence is TGCAGCGCGGGAGGGCCCTCCTACAATGAGCAGTTCTTC. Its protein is CSAGGPSYNEQFF.